Listed below are T cell receptor beta chains from one sample, sequenced in a study of T cell responses to AZD1222 COVID-19 vaccine. TCRdb's copy holds only in-frame clones and misses some; the assay was immunoSEQ multiplex PCR. The table lists 140,000 to 150,000 clones, just over 90% of them singletons. The source material was peripheral blood, sampled on day 0 of AZD1222 vaccination. These receptors all stem from an adult in good health. The CDR3 runs from the conserved cysteine through the conserved F or W. A D gene is named only where the DNA matches it firmly. Rows may omit the clone size; those that give it use once, few, many or a size class.

J gene	clone size	D gene	V gene	CDR3 protein	CDR3 DNA
TRBJ1-1	.	TRBD1	TRBV5-1	CASSLWLRTGNTEAFF	TGCGCCAGCAGCTTGTGGTTGCGGACAGGGAACACTGAAGCTTTCTTT
TRBJ2-1	once	.	TRBV2	CASSSDSRGVNEQFF	TGTGCCAGCAGCTCCGACTCTAGGGGGGTGAATGAGCAGTTCTTC
TRBJ2-1	.	TRBD2	TRBV5-4	CASSLGSGGYNEQFF	TGTGCCAGCAGCTTAGGTTCGGGGGGATACAATGAGCAGTTCTTC
TRBJ1-5	.	.	TRBV18	CASSPPGAVGGNQPQHF	TGTGCCAGCTCACCCCCGGGGGCAGTGGGGGGTAATCAGCCCCAGCATTTT
TRBJ2-3	once	.	TRBV19	CASSIARVPGDAYTQYF	TGTGCCAGTAGTATAGCCCGAGTACCCGGAGACGCCTATACGCAGTATTTT
TRBJ1-6	once	.	TRBV11-2	CASSVGVFTSPLHF	TGTGCCAGCAGCGTAGGAGTTTTTACTTCACCCCTCCACTTT
TRBJ1-1	.	TRBD1	TRBV10-3	CAINANRTGLRTEAFF	TGTGCCATCAATGCTAATAGGACAGGGCTTCGGACTGAAGCTTTCTTT
TRBJ1-6	.	.	TRBV6-5	CASSYAQGDSPLHF	TGTGCCAGCAGTTATGCACAGGGAGATTCACCCCTCCACTTT
TRBJ2-5	.	TRBD1	TRBV5-1	CASSSDRGIGTQYF	TGCGCCAGCAGTTCGGACAGGGGAATCGGGACCCAGTACTTC
TRBJ1-4	.	.	TRBV27	CASSLMGFGVPEKLFF	TGTGCCAGCAGTTTAATGGGGTTCGGGGTCCCTGAAAAACTGTTTTTT
TRBJ2-5	.	.	TRBV7-9	CASSLAGVGETQYF	TGTGCCAGCAGCTTAGCTGGGGTTGGTGAGACCCAGTACTTC
TRBJ2-7	once	TRBD1	TRBV28	CASSYRGTGNEQYF	TGTGCCAGCAGTTATCGGGGGACAGGGAACGAGCAGTACTTC
TRBJ2-7	.	.	TRBV5-4	CASSFDGYEQYF	TGTGCCAGCAGCTTCGATGGGTACGAGCAGTACTTC
TRBJ2-7	.	.	TRBV15	CATSRERVAYEQYF	TGTGCCACCAGCAGAGAAAGGGTGGCGTACGAGCAGTACTTC
TRBJ1-5	.	TRBD1	TRBV19	CASGMTGISNQPQHF	TGTGCCAGTGGAATGACAGGGATTAGCAATCAGCCCCAGCATTTT
TRBJ2-2	.	.	TRBV5-1	CASSLESGGELFF	TGCGCCAGCAGCCTCGAATCAGGCGGGGAGCTGTTTTTT
TRBJ1-4	.	TRBD1	TRBV4-2	CASSQDSGGLKEKLFF	TGTGCCAGCAGCCAAGACTCAGGGGGCTTGAAGGAAAAACTGTTTTTT
TRBJ1-2	.	.	TRBV7-9	CASSSLAGINYGYTF	TGTGCCAGCAGCTCTTTGGCTGGGATTAACTATGGCTACACCTTC
TRBJ2-2	.	.	TRBV2	CASSEGGNGAGELFF	TGTGCCAGCAGCGAGGGGGGAAATGGGGCCGGGGAGCTGTTTTTT
TRBJ2-7	.	TRBD1	TRBV18	CASSPGTEASYEQYF	TGTGCCAGCTCACCTGGGACAGAGGCCTCCTACGAGCAGTACTTC
TRBJ1-4	.	.	TRBV4-2	CASSQGREKLFF	TGTGCCAGCAGCCAAGGCCGGGAAAAACTGTTTTTT
TRBJ1-1	.	.	TRBV9	CASSVEGDTEAFF	TGTGCCAGCAGCGTAGAGGGGGACACTGAAGCTTTCTTT
TRBJ2-1	.	TRBD2	TRBV7-7	CASSLGGSGRSNEQFF	TGTGCTAGCAGCTTAGGTGGTAGCGGGCGAAGCAATGAGCAGTTCTTC
TRBJ1-1	.	TRBD1	TRBV7-3	CASSLSGGYGEAFF	TGTGCCAGCAGCTTATCAGGGGGCTATGGTGAAGCTTTCTTT
TRBJ1-5	.	.	TRBV7-2	CASSLDLGGQPQHF	TGTGCCAGCAGCTTAGACCTGGGGGGACAGCCCCAGCATTTT
TRBJ1-2	.	.	TRBV18	CASSPRTQINYGYTF	TGTGCCAGCTCCCCCCGGACACAGATTAACTATGGCTACACCTTC
TRBJ2-5	.	.	TRBV4-1	CASSKHDTRNVQTQYF	TGCGCCAGCTCTAAACATGACACGAGGAACGTGCAGACCCAGTACTTC
TRBJ1-1	.	.	TRBV4-1	CASSQEREGRGFEAFF	TGCGCCAGCAGCCAAGAGAGAGAGGGGCGGGGGTTTGAAGCTTTCTTT
TRBJ1-2	.	.	TRBV28	CASSFREESGYTF	TGTGCCAGCAGTTTCAGGGAAGAGAGCGGCTACACCTTC
TRBJ2-1	.	TRBD2	TRBV7-3	CASSSPGGSNEQFF	TGTGCCAGCAGCTCACCGGGGGGGAGCAATGAGCAGTTCTTC
TRBJ1-4	.	.	TRBV30	CAWSSGGSEKLFF	TGTGCCTGGAGTTCGGGGGGAAGCGAAAAACTGTTTTTT
TRBJ2-1	.	.	TRBV7-3	CASSSRDRSYEQFF	TGTGCCAGCAGCTCCAGGGACCGCTCGTATGAGCAGTTCTTC
TRBJ1-3	.	TRBD1	TRBV19	CASSWDSFSGNTIYF	TGTGCCAGTAGCTGGGACAGCTTCTCTGGAAACACCATATATTTT
TRBJ2-1	.	TRBD1	TRBV7-3	CASSLYPTGMETNEQFF	TGTGCCAGCAGCCTTTACCCGACAGGGATGGAAACTAATGAGCAGTTCTTC
TRBJ1-6	.	.	TRBV28	CASTTLGSPLHF	TGTGCCAGCACTACACTGGGTTCACCCCTCCACTTT
TRBJ1-5	.	.	TRBV4-1	CASSPKDVRPSPNQPQHF	TGCGCCAGCAGCCCAAAAGACGTACGACCCAGTCCGAATCAGCCCCAGCATTTT
TRBJ1-1	.	.	TRBV7-9	CASSPRKAGTEAFF	TGTGCCAGCAGCCCCCGTAAAGCCGGCACTGAAGCTTTCTTT
TRBJ2-3	.	.	TRBV30	CAWSFGQGRTDTQYF	TGTGCCTGGAGTTTCGGGCAGGGAAGAACAGATACGCAGTATTTT
TRBJ1-5	.	TRBD1	TRBV19	CASARTATGDEPQHF	TGTGCCAGCGCTAGGACCGCGACAGGGGATGAGCCCCAGCATTTT